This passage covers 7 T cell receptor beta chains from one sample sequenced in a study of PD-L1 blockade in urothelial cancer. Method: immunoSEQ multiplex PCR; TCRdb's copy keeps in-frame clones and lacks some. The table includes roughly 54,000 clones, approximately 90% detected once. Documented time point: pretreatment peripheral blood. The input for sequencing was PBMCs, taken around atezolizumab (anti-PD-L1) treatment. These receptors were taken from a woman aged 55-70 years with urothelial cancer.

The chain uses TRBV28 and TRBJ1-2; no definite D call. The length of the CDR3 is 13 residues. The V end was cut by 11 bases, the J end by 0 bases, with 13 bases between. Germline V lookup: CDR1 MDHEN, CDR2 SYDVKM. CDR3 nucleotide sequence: TGTGCCTGGCAGGCCGGTGCTAACTATGGCTACACCTTC. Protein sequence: CAWQAGANYGYTF.

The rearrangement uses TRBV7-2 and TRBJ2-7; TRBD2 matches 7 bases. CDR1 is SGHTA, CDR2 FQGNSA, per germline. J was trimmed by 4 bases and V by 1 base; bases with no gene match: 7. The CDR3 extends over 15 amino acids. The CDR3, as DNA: TGTGCCAGCAGCTTAGTACTAGCGTTGACATACGAGCAGTACTTC. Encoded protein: CASSLVLALTYEQYF.

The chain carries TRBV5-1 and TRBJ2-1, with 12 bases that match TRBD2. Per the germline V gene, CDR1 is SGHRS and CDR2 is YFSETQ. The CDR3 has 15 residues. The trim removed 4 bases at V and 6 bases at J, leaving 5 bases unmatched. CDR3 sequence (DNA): TGCGCCAGCAGCGCTCCTAGCGGGGGGGGCAATGAGCAGTTCTTC. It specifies CASSAPSGGGNEQFF.

CDR3 DNA: TGTGCCAGCAGCAGGGACACGACAGCACATCAGCCCCAGCATTTT. Encoded protein: CASSRDTTAHQPQHF. The chain uses TRBV28 and TRBJ1-5, with D possibly being TRBD1 (6 bases). This CDR3 spans 15 amino acids. Trimming took off 6 bases at V and 5 bases at J, with 17 bases between the two ends. Germline loops: CDR1 MDHEN, CDR2 SYDVKM. Based on the CDR3 plus reference TRBV28 and TRBJ1-5, the full variable domain is DVKVTQSSRYLVKRTGEKVFLECVQDMDHENMFWYRQDPGLGLRLIYFSYDVKMKEKGDIPEGYSVSREKKERFSLILESASTNQTSMYLCASSRDTTAHQPQHFGDGTRLSIL.

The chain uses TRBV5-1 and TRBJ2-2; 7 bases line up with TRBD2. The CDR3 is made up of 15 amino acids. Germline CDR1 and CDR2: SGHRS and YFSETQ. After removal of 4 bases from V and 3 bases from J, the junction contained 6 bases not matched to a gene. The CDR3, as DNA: TGCGCCAGCAGCCGTGGGGGAGGGGACACCGGGGAGCTGTTTTTT. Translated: CASSRGGGDTGELFF. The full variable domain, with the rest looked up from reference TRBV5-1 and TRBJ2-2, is KAGVTQTPRYLIKTRGQQVTLSCSPISGHRSVSWYQQTPGQGLQFLFEYFSETQRNKGNFPGRFSGRQFSNSRSEMNVSTLELGDSALYLCASSRGGGDTGELFFGEGSRLTVL.

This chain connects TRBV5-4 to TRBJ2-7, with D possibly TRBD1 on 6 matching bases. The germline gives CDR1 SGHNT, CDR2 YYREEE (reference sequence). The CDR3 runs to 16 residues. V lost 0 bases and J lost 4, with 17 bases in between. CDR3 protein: CASSLGDRPGAYEQYF. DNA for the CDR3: TGTGCCAGCAGCTTGGGCGACAGGCCAGGGGCTTACGAGCAGTACTTC.

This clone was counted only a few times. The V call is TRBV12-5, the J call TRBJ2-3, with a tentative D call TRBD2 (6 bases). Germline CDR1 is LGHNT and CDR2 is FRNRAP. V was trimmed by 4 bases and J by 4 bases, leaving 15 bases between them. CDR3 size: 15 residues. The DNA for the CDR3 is TGTGCTAGTGGTTCGGGGACGGCTAGCGCAGATACGCAGTATTTT. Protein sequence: CASGSGTASADTQYF.